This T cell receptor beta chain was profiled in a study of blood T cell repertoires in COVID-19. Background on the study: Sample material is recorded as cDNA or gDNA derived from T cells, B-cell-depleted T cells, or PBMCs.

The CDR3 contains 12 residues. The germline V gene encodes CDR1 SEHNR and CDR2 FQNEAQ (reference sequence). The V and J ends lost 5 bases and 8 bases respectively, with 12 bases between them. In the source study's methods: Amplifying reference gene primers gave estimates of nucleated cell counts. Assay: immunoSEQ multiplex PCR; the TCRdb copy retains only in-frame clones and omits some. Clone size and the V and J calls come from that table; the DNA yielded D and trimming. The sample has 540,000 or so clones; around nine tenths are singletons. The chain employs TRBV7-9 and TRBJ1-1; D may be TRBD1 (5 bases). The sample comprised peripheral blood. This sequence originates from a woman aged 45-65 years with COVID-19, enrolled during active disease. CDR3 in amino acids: CASSPGTVEAFF. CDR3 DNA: TGTGCCAGCAGCCCGGGGACTGTCGAAGCTTTCTTT.